These 9 T cell receptor beta chains were all obtained from the same sample, sequenced in a study of identical twins. From the 5' RACE reads, TCRdb called clonotypes with MiXCR, one entry per CDR3 protein. The table includes roughly 490,000 distinct CDR3 sequences, roughly an eighth detected once. These data also featured in a second study, about yellow fever vaccine responses in identical twins.

Sequencing was done on a sample of CD4+ T cells sorted from blood. The receptors originated from a woman between 18 and 30 years old in good health.

The table lists this clonotype with a count of one. The genes are TRBV24-1 and TRBJ2-7, with 12 bases aligning to TRBD1. With V trimmed by 2 bases and J by 7 bases, 5 bases remained unmatched. Germline loops: CDR1 KGHDR, CDR2 SFDVKD. This CDR3 region has 15 residues. The CDR3 region is CATSDSGQGAREQYF. CDR3 DNA sequence: TGTGCCACCAGTGATTCGGGACAGGGGGCGCGAGAGCAGTACTTC.

The chain carries TRBV6-6 and TRBJ1-1; D is unresolved. The CDR3 covers 13 residues. Germline CDR1 reads MNHNY; CDR2 reads SVGAGI (reference sequence). V was shortened by 6 bases and J by 6 bases, with 14 bases between the two germline ends. The CDR3 here is CASRGAALAEAFF. The CDR3 bases are TGTGCCAGCAGAGGAGCCGCACTAGCTGAAGCTTTCTTT.

This clonotype was seen more than once but under ten times. The rearrangement links TRBV5-1 to TRBJ2-3; D might be TRBD2 (6 bases). V was trimmed by 2 bases and J by 0 bases, leaving 13 bases between them. The CDR3 runs to 16 residues. Germline V gene sequence: CDR1 SGHRS, CDR2 YFSETQ. The DNA of the CDR3 is TGCGCCAGCAGCTTAGGACTACTCTCTAGCACAGATACGCAGTATTTT. Protein sequence: CASSLGLLSSTDTQYF.

V gene TRBV5-1 combines with J gene TRBJ2-2; D gene unclear. Deletions cut 0 bases from V and 0 bases from J, with 9 bases between. Per germline, CDR1 SGHRS and CDR2 YFSETQ. The CDR3 is 16 residues long. CDR3 protein: CASSLVANPNTGELFF. The DNA of the CDR3 is TGCGCCAGCAGCTTGGTGGCTAACCCGAACACCGGGGAGCTGTTTTTT.

The V gene is TRBV7-2, the J gene TRBJ1-2; 9 bases align to TRBD1. Germline V gives CDR1 SGHTA, CDR2 FQGNSA. The CDR3 runs to 13 residues. The J segment lost 8 bases and the V segment lost 7 bases, leaving 8 bases of the junction unmatched. CDR3: CASNLPTGGGYTF. In DNA form, the CDR3 reads TGTGCCAGCAACCTCCCGACAGGGGGAGGCTACACCTTC.

This clonotype was observed a few times. The genes are TRBV7-2 and TRBJ2-3; D is unclear. This CDR3 spans 15 amino acids. V was trimmed by 0 bases and J by 6 bases, leaving 13 bases between them. From germline, CDR1 is SGHTA and CDR2 FQGNSA. The CDR3 DNA follows: TGTGCCAGCAGCTTAGCGCTTAGGGAAGGCGATACGCAGTATTTT. Protein product: CASSLALREGDTQYF.

The CDR3 loop is CASSYGRGAGQPQHF. CDR3 sequence (DNA): TGTGCCAGCAGTTATGGTCGGGGGGCAGGGCAGCCCCAGCATTTT. The gene calls are TRBV27 and TRBJ1-5, with TRBD1 as a possible D gene (6 bases). The CDR3 spans 15 residues. Trimming shortened V by 4 bases and J by 7 bases, and 17 bases separated the two germline ends. Per the germline V gene, CDR1 is MNHEY and CDR2 is SMNVEV (reference sequence).

This clonotype was counted a few times. The chain links TRBV4-3 to TRBJ1-2; D may be TRBD1 (6 bases). Trimming cost V 0 bases and J 4 bases, with 15 bases left between them. Per the germline V gene, CDR1 is LGHNA and CDR2 is YSLEER. This CDR3 contains 16 residues. CDR3 coding DNA: TGCGCCAGCAGCCAAGATTCAGACAGGCACCCCTATGGCTACACCTTC. It is translated as CASSQDSDRHPYGYTF.

Only a few counts were recorded for this clonotype. V usage is TRBV7-9 and J usage is TRBJ2-7, with 7 bases matching TRBD2. The J segment lost 4 bases and the V segment lost 1 base, leaving 7 bases of the junction unmatched. The CDR3 has 15 residues. In germline, CDR1 is SEHNR, CDR2 FQNEAQ (reference sequence). CDR3 sequence (DNA): TGTGCCAGCAGCTTAGGGCTAGCGGAAAGTTACGAGCAGTACTTC. This encodes CASSLGLAESYEQYF.